This T cell receptor (beta chain) was retrieved from a study of molecular identifiers for immune sequencing clone quantification. This CDR3 contains 15 residues. CDR1 MDHEN and CDR2 SYDVKM come from the germline V gene. The ends lost 1 base at V and 7 bases at J; junction bases unmatched: 7. The bulk TCR libraries were made with methods described before and with listed TCR primers. One entry per CDR3 protein results from TCRdb running MiXCR on the PCR reads. The sample includes 490,000 or so distinct CDR3 sequences, roughly 26% of them seen just once. The specimen was naive CD8+ T cells from blood, with Jurkat cell RNA spiked in. Regarding subset: FACS-sorted CD8+CD4-CCR7+CD45RA+ naive T cells. V is TRBV28 and J is TRBJ1-5; 7 positions agree with TRBD1. The receptor was isolated from a human donor in good health. Some libraries in this study had Jurkat cell RNA spiked in. The CDR3 nucleotides are TGTGCCAGCAGTTTATTCTCCAGGGGGGGGCAGCCCCAGCATTTT. It translates to CASSLFSRGGQPQHF. Full variable domain (outside the CDR3, taken from reference TRBV28 and TRBJ1-5): DVKVTQSSRYLVKRTGEKVFLECVQDMDHENMFWYRQDPGLGLRLIYFSYDVKMKEKGDIPEGYSVSREKKERFSLILESASTNQTSMYLCASSLFSRGGQPQHFGDGTRLSIL.